This paragraph covers one TCR beta chain sequence. immunoSEQ multiplex PCR used an average of around 1,200 ng genomic DNA. The data were produced by immunoSEQ multiplex PCR, yet TCRdb's version contains in-frame clones alone and is incomplete. In all, the sample yields roughly 48,000 clones. The record originates from a study of T cells in women clearing cervical HPV infection. This receptor was taken from a woman aged 18-70 years with a cervical HPV16 infection that either progressed to CIN3+ or cleared (not recorded which). Material for sequencing was blood buffy coat.

The CDR3 loop is CASSPRARGETQYF. CDR3 DNA (partial): TGTGCCAGCTCCCCAAGGGCCCGGGGAGAGACC. This chain links TRBV18 with TRBJ2-5; TRBD2 is a possible D gene (5 bases). The read is 3 residues too short to cover the CDR3 end, so that end is filled in from the germline J gene. The CDR3 spans 14 residues. The germline CDR1 and CDR2 sequences are KGHSH and LQKENI. V shed 6 bases and J shed 4 bases, with 15 bases lying between them.